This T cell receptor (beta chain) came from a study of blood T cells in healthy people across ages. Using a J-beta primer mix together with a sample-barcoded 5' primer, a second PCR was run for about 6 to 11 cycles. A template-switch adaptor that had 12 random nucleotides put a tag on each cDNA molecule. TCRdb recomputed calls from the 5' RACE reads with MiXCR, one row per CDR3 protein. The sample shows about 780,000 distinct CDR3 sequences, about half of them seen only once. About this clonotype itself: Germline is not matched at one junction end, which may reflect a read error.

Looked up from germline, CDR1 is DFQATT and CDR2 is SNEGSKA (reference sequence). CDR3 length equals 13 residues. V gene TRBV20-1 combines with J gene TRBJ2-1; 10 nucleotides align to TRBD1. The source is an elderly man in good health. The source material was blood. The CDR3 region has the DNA TGCAGTGTTAGAGGGACAGGGGACTACGAGCAGTTCTTC. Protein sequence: CSVRGTGDYEQFF.